This T cell receptor (beta chain) was obtained from a study of post-analysis software for immune sequencing data. General observations from the study: Patients carried roughly 5 TRBV segments more frequently than controls did, and TRBV5-6, TRBV5-1 and TRBV20-1 were among them.

Germline V CDR1 and CDR2: MNHEY, SMNVEV (reference sequence). CDR3 size: 14 residues. cDNA libraries for TCR beta contained unique molecular identifiers. TCRdb used MiXCR to reprocess the PCR reads, holding one entry per CDR3 protein. This sample yields about 620,000 distinct CDR3 sequences, of which 44% are seen a single time; under 2% belongs to the top ten. A note on this clonotype: Antigen: not known.

The clonotype originates from a girl aged 10 to 17 with multiple sclerosis. The chain employs TRBV27 and TRBJ2-5; D possibly uses TRBD1 or TRBD2 (5 bases each). The end of the DNA aligns better with TRBJ2-7, so the J call may be wrong. The sample was blood. As DNA, the CDR3 is TGTGCCAGCAGTTTTACCCTTCGGGGACGCGAGCAGTACTTC. Its translation is CASSFTLRGREQYF.